The 7 T cell receptor beta chains reported below all come from one sample, sequenced in a study of OX40 agonist ivuxolimab in advanced cancers. Produced via immunoSEQ multiplex PCR; TCRdb's table is partial and in-frame only. The data show 60,000 to 70,000 clones, 75% to 90% seen once. The sample consisted of CD4+ or CD8+ T cells sorted from blood, taken in a trial of the OX40 agonist ivuxolimab. Receptor source: an adult with an advanced solid tumor such as melanoma, head and neck, liver or kidney cancer.

V usage is TRBV9 and J usage is TRBJ2-2; 8 bases line up with TRBD1. CDR1 and CDR2 from the germline V gene are SGDLS and YYNGEE. CDR3 length: 16 amino acids. The trim removed 2 bases at V and 6 bases at J, leaving 9 bases unmatched. The CDR3 sequence is CASSVNPGGEAGELFF. The CDR3 coding sequence is TGTGCCAGCAGCGTCAACCCAGGGGGCGAAGCCGGGGAGCTGTTTTTT.

The chain combines TRBV4-3 with TRBJ2-3; 13 nucleotides line up with TRBD2. This CDR3 comprises 18 residues. Germline values: CDR1 LGHNA, CDR2 YSLEER. Germline trimming cut 3 bases from V and 4 bases from J; bases unmatched to any gene: 10. CDR3: CASSHPLGLAGVADTQYF. In nucleotides, the CDR3 is TGCGCCAGCAGCCATCCCCTCGGACTAGCGGGAGTGGCAGATACGCAGTATTTT.

The rearrangement joins TRBV7-8 to TRBJ2-7; TRBD1 matches at 8 bases. With 5 bases clipped from V and 3 bases from J, the junction kept 6 bases outside the gene matches. The CDR3 has 14 amino acids. From germline, CDR1 is SGHVS and CDR2 FQNEAQ. CDR3 sequence (DNA): TGTGCCAGCAGCCCTGGACAGGGCGGCTACGAGCAGTACTTC. It yields the protein CASSPGQGGYEQYF.

The V and J genes are TRBV5-1 and TRBJ1-2; D remains ambiguous. Per germline, CDR1 SGHRS and CDR2 YFSETQ. The CDR3 spans 14 residues. The V gene lost 1 base and the J gene lost 4 bases, with 11 bases spanning the gap. The CDR3 sequence is CASSLYTSAYGYTF. CDR3 nucleotide sequence: TGCGCCAGCAGCTTGTATACTTCAGCCTATGGCTACACCTTC.

The table lists this clone with a count of one. This same CDR3 is encoded by further DNA sequences in the sample. This rearrangement joins TRBV28 to TRBJ1-1; perhaps TRBD1 as D (5 bases). V lost 5 bases, J lost 5 bases, and 15 bases lay in between. This CDR3 is built from 14 residues. CDR1 and CDR2 (germline): MDHEN, SYDVKM. The CDR3 spells CASSPGGARTEAFF. Here the CDR3 DNA reads TGTGCCAGCAGTCCCGGTGGGGCGAGAACTGAAGCTTTCTTT. The full variable domain, completed using reference TRBV28 and TRBJ1-1, is DVKVTQSSRYLVKRTGEKVFLECVQDMDHENMFWYRQDPGLGLRLIYFSYDVKMKEKGDIPEGYSVSREKKERFSLILESASTNQTSMYLCASSPGGARTEAFFGQGTRLTVV.

J is TRBJ1-2 and V is TRBV5-6, with D maybe TRBD1 (6 bases). The germline CDR1 and CDR2 sequences are SGHDT and YYEEEE. V was cut by 2 bases and J by 5 bases, with 10 bases left in between. This CDR3 is built from 13 residues. CDR3 region: CASSLTGRYGYTF. The CDR3 DNA sequence: TGTGCCAGCAGCTTAACAGGGCGGTATGGCTACACCTTC.

This clone occurred once. The V call is TRBV18, the J call TRBJ2-1; 7 bases are a match to TRBD1. The CDR3 spans 14 residues. Germline V gives CDR1 KGHSH, CDR2 LQKENI. The junction had 4 bases not matched to a gene; V was cut back by 3 bases and J by 5 bases. CDR3: CASSPGTANNEQFF. The CDR3 DNA is TGTGCCAGCTCACCCGGGACAGCTAACAATGAGCAGTTCTTC.